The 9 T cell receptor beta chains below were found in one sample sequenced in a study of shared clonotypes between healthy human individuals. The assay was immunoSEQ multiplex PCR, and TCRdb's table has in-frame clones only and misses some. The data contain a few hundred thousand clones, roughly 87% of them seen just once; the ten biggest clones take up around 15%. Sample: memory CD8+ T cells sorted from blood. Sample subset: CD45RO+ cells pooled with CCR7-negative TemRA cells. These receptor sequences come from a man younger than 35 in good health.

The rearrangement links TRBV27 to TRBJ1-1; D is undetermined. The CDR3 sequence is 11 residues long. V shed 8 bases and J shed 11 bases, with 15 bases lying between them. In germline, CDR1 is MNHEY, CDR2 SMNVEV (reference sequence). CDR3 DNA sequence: TGTGCCAGCCGTTCGACGGGTAGGGCTTTCTTT. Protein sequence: CASRSTGRAFF.

The chain's CDR3 is CAWSSRGYEQYF. DNA of the CDR3: TGTGCCTGGTCTTCCAGGGGCTACGAGCAGTACTTC. The V call is TRBV30, the J call TRBJ2-7, with D possibly matching TRBD1 (6 bases). The germline V gene has CDR1 GTSNPN and CDR2 SVGIG (reference sequence). The CDR3 loop spans 12 amino acids. V lost 5 bases, J lost 3 bases, and 11 bases lay in between.

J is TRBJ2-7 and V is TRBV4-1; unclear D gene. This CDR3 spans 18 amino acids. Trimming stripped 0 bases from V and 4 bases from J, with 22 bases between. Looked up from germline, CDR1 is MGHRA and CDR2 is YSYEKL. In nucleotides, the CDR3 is TGCGCCAGCAGCCAAGACCGAATCGGGTGGGATGAAGGATACGAGCAGTACTTC. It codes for CASSQDRIGWDEGYEQYF.

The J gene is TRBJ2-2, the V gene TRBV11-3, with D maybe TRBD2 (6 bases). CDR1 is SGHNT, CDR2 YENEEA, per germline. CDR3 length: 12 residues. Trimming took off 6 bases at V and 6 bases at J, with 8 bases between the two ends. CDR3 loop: CASRGGAGELFF. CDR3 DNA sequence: TGTGCCAGCAGGGGGGGAGCCGGGGAGCTGTTTTTT.

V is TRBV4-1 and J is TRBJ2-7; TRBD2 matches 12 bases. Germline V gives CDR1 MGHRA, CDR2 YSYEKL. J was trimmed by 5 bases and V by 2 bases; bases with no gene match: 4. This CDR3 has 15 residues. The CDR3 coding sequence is TGCGCCAGCAGCCAACCGACTAGCGGGGGCAACGAGCAGTACTTC. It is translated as CASSQPTSGGNEQYF.

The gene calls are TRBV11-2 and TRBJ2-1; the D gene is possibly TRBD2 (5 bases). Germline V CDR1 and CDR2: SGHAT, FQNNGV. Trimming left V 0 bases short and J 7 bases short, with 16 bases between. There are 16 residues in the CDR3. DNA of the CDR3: TGTGCCAGCAGCTTAGAGATAGGGAGTTTCAGGAATGAGCAGTTCTTC. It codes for CASSLEIGSFRNEQFF.

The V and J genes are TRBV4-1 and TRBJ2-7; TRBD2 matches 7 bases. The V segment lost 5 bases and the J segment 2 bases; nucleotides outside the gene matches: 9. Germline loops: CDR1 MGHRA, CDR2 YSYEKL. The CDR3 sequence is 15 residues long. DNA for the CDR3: TGCGCCAGCAGCGTAGGGCTAGCGGTGGCCTACGAGCAGTACTTC. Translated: CASSVGLAVAYEQYF.

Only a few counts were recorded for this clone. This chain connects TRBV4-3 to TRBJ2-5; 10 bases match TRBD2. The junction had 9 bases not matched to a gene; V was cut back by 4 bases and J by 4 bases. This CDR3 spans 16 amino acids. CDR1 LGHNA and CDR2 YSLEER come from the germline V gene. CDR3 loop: CASSPTAGGGGETQYF. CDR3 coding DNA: TGCGCCAGCAGCCCGACAGCGGGAGGGGGGGGAGAGACCCAGTACTTC.

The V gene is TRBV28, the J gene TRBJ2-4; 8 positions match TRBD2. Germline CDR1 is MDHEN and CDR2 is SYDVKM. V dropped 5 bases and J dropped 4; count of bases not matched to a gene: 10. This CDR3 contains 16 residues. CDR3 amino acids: CASSLPSGRKKNIQYF. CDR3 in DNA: TGTGCCAGCAGTCTCCCGAGCGGGAGAAAAAAAAACATTCAGTACTTC.